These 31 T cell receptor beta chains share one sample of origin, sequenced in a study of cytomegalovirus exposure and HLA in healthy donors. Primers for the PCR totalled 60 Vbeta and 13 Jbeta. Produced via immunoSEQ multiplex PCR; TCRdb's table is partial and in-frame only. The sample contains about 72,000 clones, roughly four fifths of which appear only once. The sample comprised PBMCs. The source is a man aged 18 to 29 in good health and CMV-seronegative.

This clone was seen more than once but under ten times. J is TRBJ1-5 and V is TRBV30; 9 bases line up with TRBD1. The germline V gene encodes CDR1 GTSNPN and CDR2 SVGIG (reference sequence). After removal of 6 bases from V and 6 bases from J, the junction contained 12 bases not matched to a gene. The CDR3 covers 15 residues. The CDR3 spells CACGLGDRASQPQHF. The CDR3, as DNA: TGTGCCTGTGGGCTGGGGGACAGGGCGAGTCAGCCCCAGCATTTT.

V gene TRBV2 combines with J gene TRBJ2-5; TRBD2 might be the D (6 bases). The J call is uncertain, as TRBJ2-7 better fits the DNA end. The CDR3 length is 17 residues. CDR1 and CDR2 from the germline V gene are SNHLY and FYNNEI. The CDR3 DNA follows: TGTGCCAGCAGTGACGGGCTAGCGCACCATCAAACCTACGAGCAGTACTTC. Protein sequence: CASSDGLAHHQTYEQYF.

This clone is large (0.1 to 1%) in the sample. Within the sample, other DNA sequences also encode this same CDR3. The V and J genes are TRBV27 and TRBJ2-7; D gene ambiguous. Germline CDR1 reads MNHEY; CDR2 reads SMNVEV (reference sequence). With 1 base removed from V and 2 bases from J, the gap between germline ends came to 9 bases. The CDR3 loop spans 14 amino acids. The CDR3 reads CASSLWAKPYEQYF. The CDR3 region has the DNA TGTGCCAGCAGTTTATGGGCGAAACCCTACGAGCAGTACTTC.

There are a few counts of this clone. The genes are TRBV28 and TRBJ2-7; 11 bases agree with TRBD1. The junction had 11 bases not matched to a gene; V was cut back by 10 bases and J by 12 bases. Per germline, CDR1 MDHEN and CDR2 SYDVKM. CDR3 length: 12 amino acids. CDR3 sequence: CATETGTGGPYF. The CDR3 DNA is TGTGCCACCGAAACCGGGACAGGGGGACCGTACTTC.

The CDR3 sequence is CASSLSWSSYEQYF. The CDR3 region has the DNA TGTGCCAGCAGCCTGAGTTGGAGCTCCTACGAGCAGTACTTC. The V gene is TRBV5-4, the J gene TRBJ2-7; D is uncertain. The CDR3 totals 14 residues. The ends were cut back, 4 bases at V and 0 bases at J, with 11 bases in the middle. Germline V CDR1 and CDR2: SGHNT, YYREEE (reference sequence).

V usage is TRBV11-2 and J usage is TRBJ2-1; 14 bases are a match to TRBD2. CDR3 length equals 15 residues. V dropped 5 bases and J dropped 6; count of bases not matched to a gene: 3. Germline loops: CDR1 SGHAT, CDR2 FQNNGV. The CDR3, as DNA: TGTGCCAGCAGCCTGGGACTAGCGGGAGTCAATGAGCAGTTCTTC. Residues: CASSLGLAGVNEQFF.

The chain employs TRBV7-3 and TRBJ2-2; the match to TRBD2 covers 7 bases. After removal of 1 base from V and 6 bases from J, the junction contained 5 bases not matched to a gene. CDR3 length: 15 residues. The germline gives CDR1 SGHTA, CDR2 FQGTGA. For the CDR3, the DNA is TGTGCCAGCAGCTTAAACGCGGGGGTGGCCGGGGAGCTGTTTTTT. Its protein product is CASSLNAGVAGELFF.

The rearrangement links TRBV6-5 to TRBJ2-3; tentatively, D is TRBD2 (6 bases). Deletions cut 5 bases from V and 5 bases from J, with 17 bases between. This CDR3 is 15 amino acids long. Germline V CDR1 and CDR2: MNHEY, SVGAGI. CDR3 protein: CASSRTGGRGDTQYF. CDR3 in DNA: TGTGCCAGCAGTAGGACCGGGGGAAGGGGAGATACGCAGTATTTT.

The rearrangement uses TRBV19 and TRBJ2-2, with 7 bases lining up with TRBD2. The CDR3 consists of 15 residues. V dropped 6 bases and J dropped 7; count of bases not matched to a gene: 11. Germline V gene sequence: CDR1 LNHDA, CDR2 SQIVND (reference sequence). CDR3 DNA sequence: TGTGCCAGTAGGACCCCGGGGGGAGATAGCGGGGAGCTGTTTTTT. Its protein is CASRTPGGDSGELFF.

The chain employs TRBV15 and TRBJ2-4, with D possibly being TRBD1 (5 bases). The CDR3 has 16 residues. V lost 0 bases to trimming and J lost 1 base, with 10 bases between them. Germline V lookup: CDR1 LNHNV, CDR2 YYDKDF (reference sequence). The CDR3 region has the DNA TGTGCCACCAGCAGAGATCCACAGGAGGCCAAAAACATTCAGTACTTC. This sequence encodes CATSRDPQEAKNIQYF. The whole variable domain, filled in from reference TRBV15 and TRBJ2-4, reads DAMVIQNPRYQVTQFGKPVTLSCSQTLNHNVMYWYQQKSSQAPKLLFHYYDKDFNNEADTPDNFQSRRPNTSFCFLDIRSPGLGDTAMYLCATSRDPQEAKNIQYFGAGTRLSVL.

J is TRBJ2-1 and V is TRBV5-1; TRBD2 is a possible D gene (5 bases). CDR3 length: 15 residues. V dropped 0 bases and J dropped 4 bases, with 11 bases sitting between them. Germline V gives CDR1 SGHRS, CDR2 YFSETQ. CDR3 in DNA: TGCGCCAGCAGCTTGGTAGCGCGGGTGTACAATGAGCAGTTCTTC. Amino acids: CASSLVARVYNEQFF.

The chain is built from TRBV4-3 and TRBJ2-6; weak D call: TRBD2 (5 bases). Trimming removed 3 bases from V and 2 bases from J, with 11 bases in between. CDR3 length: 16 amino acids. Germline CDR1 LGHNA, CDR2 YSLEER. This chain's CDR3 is CASSQDSRAGANVLTF. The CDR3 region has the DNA TGCGCCAGCAGCCAGGACTCTCGTGCTGGGGCCAACGTCCTGACTTTC.

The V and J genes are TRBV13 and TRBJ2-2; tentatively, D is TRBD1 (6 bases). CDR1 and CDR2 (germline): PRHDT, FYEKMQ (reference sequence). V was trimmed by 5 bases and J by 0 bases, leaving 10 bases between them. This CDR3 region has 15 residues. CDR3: CASSPPGANTGELFF. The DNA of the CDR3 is TGTGCCAGCAGCCCTCCAGGGGCGAACACCGGGGAGCTGTTTTTT.

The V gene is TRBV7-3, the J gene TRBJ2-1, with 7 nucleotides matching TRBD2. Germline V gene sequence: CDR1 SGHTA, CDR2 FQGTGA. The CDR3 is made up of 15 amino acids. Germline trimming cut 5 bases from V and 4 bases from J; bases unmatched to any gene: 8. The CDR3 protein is CASSRRLAEYNEQFF. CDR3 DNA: TGTGCCAGCAGCCGGAGGCTAGCGGAATACAATGAGCAGTTCTTC.

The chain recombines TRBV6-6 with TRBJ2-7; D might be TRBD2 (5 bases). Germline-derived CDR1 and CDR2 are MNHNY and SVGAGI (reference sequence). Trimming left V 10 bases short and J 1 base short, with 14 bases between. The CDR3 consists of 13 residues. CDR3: CATTGITSYEQYF. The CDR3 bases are TGTGCCACCACCGGGATCACGTCCTACGAGCAGTACTTC.

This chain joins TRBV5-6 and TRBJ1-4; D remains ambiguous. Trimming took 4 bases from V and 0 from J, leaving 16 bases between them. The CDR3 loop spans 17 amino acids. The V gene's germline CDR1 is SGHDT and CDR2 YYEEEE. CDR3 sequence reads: CASSLALTPATNEKLFF. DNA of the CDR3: TGTGCCAGCAGCCTCGCCCTCACACCTGCAACTAATGAAAAACTGTTTTTT.

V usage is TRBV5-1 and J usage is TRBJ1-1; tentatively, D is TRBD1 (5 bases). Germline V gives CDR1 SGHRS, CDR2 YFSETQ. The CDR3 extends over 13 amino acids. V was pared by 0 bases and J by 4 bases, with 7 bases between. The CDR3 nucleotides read TGCGCCAGCAGCTTGGAAGGGGTCACTGAAGCTTTCTTT. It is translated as CASSLEGVTEAFF.

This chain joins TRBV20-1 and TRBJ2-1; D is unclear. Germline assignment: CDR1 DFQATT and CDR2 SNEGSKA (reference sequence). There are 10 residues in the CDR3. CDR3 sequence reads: CRSSYNEQFF. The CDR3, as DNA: TGCCGGAGCTCCTACAATGAGCAGTTCTTC.

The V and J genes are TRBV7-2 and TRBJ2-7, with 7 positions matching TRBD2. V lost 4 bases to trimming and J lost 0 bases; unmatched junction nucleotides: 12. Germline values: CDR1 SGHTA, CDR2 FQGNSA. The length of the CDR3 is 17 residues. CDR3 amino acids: CASSYKSRLAASYEQYF. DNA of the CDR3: TGTGCCAGCAGCTATAAATCGCGGCTAGCGGCCTCCTACGAGCAGTACTTC.

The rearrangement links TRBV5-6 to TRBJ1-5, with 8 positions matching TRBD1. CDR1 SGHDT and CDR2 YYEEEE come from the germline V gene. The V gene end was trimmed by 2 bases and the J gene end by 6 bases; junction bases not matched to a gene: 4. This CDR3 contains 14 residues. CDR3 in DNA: TGTGCCAGCAGCTTCAGGGGGCAGATTCAGCCCCAGCATTTT. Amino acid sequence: CASSFRGQIQPQHF.

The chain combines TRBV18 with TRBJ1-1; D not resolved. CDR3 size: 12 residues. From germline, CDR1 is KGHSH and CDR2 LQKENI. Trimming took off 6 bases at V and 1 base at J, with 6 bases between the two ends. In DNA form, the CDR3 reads TGTGCCAGCTCGTCCAGGAACACTGAAGCTTTCTTT. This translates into CASSSRNTEAFF.

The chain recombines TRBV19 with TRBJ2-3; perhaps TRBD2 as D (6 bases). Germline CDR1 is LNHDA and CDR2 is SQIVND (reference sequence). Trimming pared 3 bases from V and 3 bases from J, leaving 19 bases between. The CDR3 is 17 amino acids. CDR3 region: CASSIPRLTGETDTQYF. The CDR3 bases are TGTGCCAGTAGTATTCCCCGTCTTACGGGAGAGACAGATACGCAGTATTTT. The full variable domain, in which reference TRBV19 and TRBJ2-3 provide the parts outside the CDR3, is DGGITQSPKYLFRKEGQNVTLSCEQNLNHDAMYWYRQDPGQGLRLIYYSQIVNDFQKGDIAEGYSVSREKKESFPLTVTSAQKNPTAFYLCASSIPRLTGETDTQYFGPGTRLTVL.

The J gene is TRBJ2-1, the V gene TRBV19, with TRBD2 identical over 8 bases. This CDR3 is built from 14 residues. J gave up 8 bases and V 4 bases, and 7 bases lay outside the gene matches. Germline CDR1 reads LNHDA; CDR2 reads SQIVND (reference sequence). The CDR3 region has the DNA TGTGCCAGTAGTAGCAGCGGGAGAAGTTATGAGCAGTTCTTC. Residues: CASSSSGRSYEQFF.

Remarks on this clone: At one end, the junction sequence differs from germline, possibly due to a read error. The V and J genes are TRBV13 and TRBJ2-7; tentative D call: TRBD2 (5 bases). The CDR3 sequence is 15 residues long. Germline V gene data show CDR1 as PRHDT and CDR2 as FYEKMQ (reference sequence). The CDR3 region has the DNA TGTGCCAGCCGCTTAAGCGGAAGCTCAACCTACGAGCAGTACTTC. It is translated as CASRLSGSSTYEQYF.

The CDR3, as DNA: TGTGCCAGCCGTAAAAGACAGGGGGAGAGCAATCAGCCCCAGCATTTT. Protein product: CASRKRQGESNQPQHF. The rearrangement uses TRBV19 and TRBJ1-5; 9 bases line up with TRBD1. CDR3 length equals 16 residues. V gave up 9 bases and J gave up 1 base; unmatched junction bases: 10. In germline, CDR1 is LNHDA, CDR2 SQIVND (reference sequence). Full variable domain (remainder filled in from reference TRBV19 and TRBJ1-5): DGGITQSPKYLFRKEGQNVTLSCEQNLNHDAMYWYRQDPGQGLRLIYYSQIVNDFQKGDIAEGYSVSREKKESFPLTVTSAQKNPTAFYLCASRKRQGESNQPQHFGDGTRLSIL.

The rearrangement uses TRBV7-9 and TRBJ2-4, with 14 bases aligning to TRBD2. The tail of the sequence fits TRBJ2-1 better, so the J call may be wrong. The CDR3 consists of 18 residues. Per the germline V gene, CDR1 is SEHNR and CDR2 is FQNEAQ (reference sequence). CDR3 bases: TGTGCCAGCAGCTATAGAATCGGACTAGCGGGAGGTCTTCATGAGCAGTTCTTC. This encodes CASSYRIGLAGGLHEQFF.

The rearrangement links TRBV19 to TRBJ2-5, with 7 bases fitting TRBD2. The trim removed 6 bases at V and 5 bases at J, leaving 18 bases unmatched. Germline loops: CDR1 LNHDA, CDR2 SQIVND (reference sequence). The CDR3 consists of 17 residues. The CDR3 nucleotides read TGTGCCAGTAGCTCTCTCTCTGGCGGGAGATGGGGGGAGACCCAGTACTTC. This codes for CASSSLSGGRWGETQYF. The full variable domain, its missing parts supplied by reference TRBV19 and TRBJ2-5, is DGGITQSPKYLFRKEGQNVTLSCEQNLNHDAMYWYRQDPGQGLRLIYYSQIVNDFQKGDIAEGYSVSREKKESFPLTVTSAQKNPTAFYLCASSSLSGGRWGETQYFGPGTRLLVL.

CDR3 in DNA: TGTGCCAGCAGCTCTAAGAATCAGCCCCAGCATTTT. Encoded protein: CASSSKNQPQHF. The V call is TRBV5-6, the J call TRBJ1-5, with D uncertain. Trimming took 3 bases from V and 4 from J, leaving 5 bases between them. CDR1 is SGHDT and CDR2 is YYEEEE in the germline V gene. The CDR3 has 12 amino acids.

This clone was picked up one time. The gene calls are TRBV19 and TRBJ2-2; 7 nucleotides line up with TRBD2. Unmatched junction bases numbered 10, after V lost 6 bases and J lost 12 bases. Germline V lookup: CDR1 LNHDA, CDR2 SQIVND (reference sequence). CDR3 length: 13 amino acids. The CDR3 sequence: CASSPYAGGKLFF. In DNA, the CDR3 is TGTGCCAGTAGCCCATATGCCGGGGGGAAGCTGTTTTTT.

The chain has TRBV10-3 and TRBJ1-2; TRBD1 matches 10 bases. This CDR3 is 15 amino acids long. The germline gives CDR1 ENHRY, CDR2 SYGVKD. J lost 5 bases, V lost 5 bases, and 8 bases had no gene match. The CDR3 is CAISPGTGDLYGYTF. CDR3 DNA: TGTGCCATCAGTCCCGGGACAGGGGACCTTTATGGCTACACCTTC.

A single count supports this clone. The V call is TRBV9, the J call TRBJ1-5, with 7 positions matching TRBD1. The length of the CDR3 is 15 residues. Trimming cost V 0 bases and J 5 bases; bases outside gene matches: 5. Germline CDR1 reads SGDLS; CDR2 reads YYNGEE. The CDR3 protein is CASSVVPGTDQPQHF. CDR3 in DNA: TGTGCCAGCAGCGTAGTACCCGGGACAGATCAGCCCCAGCATTTT.